This T cell receptor beta chain came from a study of blood T cell repertoires in COVID-19. Study details: Spain, Italy and the United States supplied samples that represented acute and convalescent COVID-19. PBMCs, B-cell-depleted T cells, or T cells provided the cDNA or gDNA that made up the material.

Original handling: From reference gene primer amplification, estimates of nucleated cell counts were derived. Assay used: immunoSEQ multiplex PCR; TCRdb lists only in-frame clones, some missing. The V and J calls and the clone size are those of that table, but D and trimming were determined from the DNA. The data show under 300,000 clones, roughly 83% seen once. Germline V lookup: CDR1 KGHSH, CDR2 LQKENI. The CDR3 has 16 amino acids. V lost 3 bases and J lost 4; bases outside the gene matches: 8. Enrolment of Seattle patients took place during active infection, and they were followed longitudinally. The specimen sequenced was peripheral blood. The chain couples TRBV18 to TRBJ2-2; 7 positions agree with TRBD1. The TCR comes from a human donor with COVID-19, enrolled during active disease. The donor label of this sample is uncertain. DNA of the CDR3: TGTGCCAGCTCACCTAGACAGGGAAGAGGCACCGGGGAGCTGTTTTTT. It codes for CASSPRQGRGTGELFF.